The 32 T cell receptor beta chains below come from one sample, sequenced in a study of human T cells and chemical hapten exposure. TCRdb re-called the RACE reads through MiXCR, storing one row per CDR3 protein. Altogether 75,000 to 90,000 distinct CDR3 sequences are present, about 10% being singletons, with the ten largest covering 4.5% to 5%. Time point in this sample: patch test 2, 6 weeks after DPC sensitization. Documented treatment: therapeutic diphenylcyclopropenone sensitization with weekly scalp DPC. Sample: whole blood, taken in connection with sensitization to the hapten diphenylcyclopropenone (DPC). These receptors were collected from a woman between 50 and 59 years old with alopecia areata. Some clones in this sample may be carry-over from other donors' samples.

There are many counts of this clonotype. This chain uses TRBV6-1 with TRBJ1-1; TRBD1 matches at 8 bases. Germline V gene sequence: CDR1 MNHNS, CDR2 SASEGT. CDR3 length equals 14 residues. V shed 10 bases and J 4 bases; nucleotides not matched to a gene: 11. CDR3 nucleotides: TGTGCCACCCACAAGACAGGGGATCTCACTGAAGCTTTCTTT. This translates into CATHKTGDLTEAFF.

This clonotype has just a few counts. The V gene is TRBV3-1, the J gene TRBJ2-4; possibly TRBD1 for D (6 bases). The germline V gene encodes CDR1 LGHDT and CDR2 YNNKEL (reference sequence). The CDR3 is 15 residues long. The ends were cut back, 3 bases at V and 2 bases at J, with 11 bases in the middle. The CDR3 nucleotides read TGTGCCAGCAGCCATACTGGGACAACCAAAAACATTCAGTACTTC. Translated: CASSHTGTTKNIQYF.

This clonotype has a handful of counts. The CDR3 protein is CASSFGQSGTYNEQFF. The CDR3 bases are TGTGCCAGCAGCTTTGGACAAAGCGGGACCTACAATGAGCAGTTCTTC. The chain combines TRBV7-8 with TRBJ2-1; TRBD2 matches 7 bases. The CDR3 covers 16 residues. Germline CDR1 reads SGHVS; CDR2 reads FQNEAQ. J was trimmed by 2 bases and V by 3 bases; bases with no gene match: 7.

In its sample, this clonotype was seen a few times. V usage is TRBV6-6 and J usage is TRBJ2-7; 8 nucleotides line up with TRBD1. This CDR3 spans 15 amino acids. Unmatched junction bases numbered 4, after V lost 3 bases and J lost 0 bases. Germline lookup yields CDR1 MNHNY and CDR2 SVGAGI (reference sequence). The CDR3 loop is CASSYWQGASYEQYF. The DNA for the CDR3 is TGTGCCAGCAGTTATTGGCAGGGGGCCTCCTACGAGCAGTACTTC.

On this clonotype: Because it lacks the conserved phenylalanine or tryptophan at the end, this CDR3 is likely a read error. The DNA is omitted, as the CDR3 cannot be located on it reliably, and the CDR3 follows TCRdb's listing. The chain links TRBV28 to TRBJ2-3; the D segment call TRBD1 is taken from the table without a DNA check. The CDR3 is 12 residues long, ends included. CDR1 MDHEN and CDR2 SYDVKM come from the germline V gene. Here the CDR3 reads CASSLAGQGHSI.

This clonotype was detected many times. The chain links TRBV11-3 to TRBJ2-2; D might be TRBD1 (5 bases). Trimming took off 1 base at V and 1 base at J, with 16 bases between the two ends. The CDR3 length is 18 residues. Germline CDR1 reads SGHNT; CDR2 reads YENEEA. DNA of the CDR3: TGTGCCAGCAGCTTAGCAGAATTGGGGCAGCAGAACACCGGGGAGCTGTTTTTT. Protein product: CASSLAELGQQNTGELFF.

This CDR3 is CASSPTSEGANGYTF. In DNA form, the CDR3 reads TGTGCCAGCTCACCAACTTCGGAGGGAGCGAATGGCTACACCTTC. The chain joins TRBV18 to TRBJ1-2; D not resolved. Trimming pared 2 bases from V and 6 bases from J, leaving 16 bases between. The CDR3 covers 15 residues. From germline, CDR1 is KGHSH and CDR2 LQKENI. The whole variable domain, remainder taken from reference TRBV18 and TRBJ1-2, is NAGVMQNPRHLVRRRGQEARLRCSPMKGHSHVYWYRQLPEEGLKFMVYLQKENIIDESGMPKERFSAEFPKEGPSILRIQQVVRGDSAAYFCASSPTSEGANGYTFGSGTRLTVV.

This clonotype was seen many times. The rearrangement joins TRBV28 to TRBJ2-1, with 7 bases aligning to TRBD1. The trim removed 5 bases at V and 6 bases at J, leaving 10 bases unmatched. The CDR3 extends over 15 amino acids. Germline V gives CDR1 MDHEN, CDR2 SYDVKM. DNA of the CDR3: TGTGCCAGCAGTACCTCCGGGACAGCCCTCAATGAGCAGTTCTTC. Translated, it gives CASSTSGTALNEQFF.

The chain couples TRBV28 to TRBJ1-5, with D possibly matching TRBD1 (5 bases). This CDR3 is built from 15 residues. V lost 3 bases and J 2 bases, leaving 11 bases between the germline ends. Germline V gives CDR1 MDHEN, CDR2 SYDVKM. The CDR3 coding sequence is TGTGCCAGCAGTTTTATTGAAGGGGGCAATCAGCCCCAGCATTTT. This sequence encodes CASSFIEGGNQPQHF.

This clonotype was found many times. The chain employs TRBV6-5 and TRBJ1-5, with 7 bases aligning to TRBD1. V lost 2 bases, J lost 0 bases, and 10 bases stayed unmatched. The CDR3 extends over 18 amino acids. CDR1 MNHEY and CDR2 SVGAGI come from the germline V gene. For the CDR3, the DNA is TGTGCCAGCAGTTACCCTCCGGGACAGAACTATAGCAATCAGCCCCAGCATTTT. Encoded protein: CASSYPPGQNYSNQPQHF.

This clonotype was seen only once. The chain recombines TRBV7-6 with TRBJ2-3; unclear D gene. Germline V CDR1 and CDR2: SGHVS, FNYEAQ. V was pared by 3 bases and J by 4 bases, with 20 bases between. The CDR3 extends over 17 amino acids. This chain's CDR3 is CASSFLASAGEADTQYF. The CDR3 DNA sequence: TGTGCCAGCAGCTTCCTTGCGTCCGCAGGAGAGGCAGATACGCAGTATTTT.

This clonotype was seen more than once but under ten times. This chain connects TRBV19 to TRBJ2-5; 7 bases match TRBD2. The CDR3 is made up of 17 amino acids. With V trimmed by 2 bases and J by 7 bases, 16 bases remained unmatched. Germline CDR1 and CDR2: LNHDA and SQIVND (reference sequence). This CDR3 is CASSIRSRRESGGTQYF. The CDR3 DNA sequence: TGTGCCAGTAGTATAAGGAGCCGGCGGGAGAGTGGAGGGACCCAGTACTTC.

The CDR3 region is CSVDGAYEQYF. The DNA for the CDR3 is TGCAGCGTTGATGGCGCGTACGAGCAGTACTTC. The rearrangement links TRBV29-1 to TRBJ2-7; D remains unclear. The V gene's germline CDR1 is SQVTM and CDR2 ANQGSEA. V was pared by 3 bases and J by 4 bases, with 7 bases between. This CDR3 contains 11 residues.

This clonotype was detected ten times or more. V is TRBV4-1 and J is TRBJ1-1; D is unclear. The CDR3 has 14 amino acids. V gave up 0 bases and J gave up 1 base, with 6 bases separating them. The V gene's germline CDR1 is MGHRA and CDR2 YSYEKL. CDR3 region: CASSQDRRNTEAFF. The CDR3 bases are TGCGCCAGCAGCCAAGATCGGCGGAACACTGAAGCTTTCTTT.

This clonotype has only one observation. The J gene is TRBJ2-5, the V gene TRBV2, with D possibly matching TRBD2 (6 bases). Germline V CDR1 and CDR2: SNHLY, FYNNEI. With 4 bases removed from V and 3 bases from J, the gap between germline ends came to 9 bases. The CDR3 runs to 13 residues. The CDR3 sequence: CASSGLAKETQYF. In DNA form, the CDR3 reads TGTGCCAGCAGTGGTCTAGCGAAAGAGACCCAGTACTTC.

This clonotype was recorded many times. The chain joins TRBV18 to TRBJ2-7, with TRBD1 matching 8 bases. This CDR3 has 17 residues. CDR1 KGHSH and CDR2 LQKENI come from the germline V gene. V was pared by 3 bases and J by 4 bases, with 14 bases of the junction left unmatched. The CDR3 DNA reads as TGTGCCAGCTCACCCCTCCCAACCCCGAGACAGGGGTACGAGCAGTACTTC. Residues: CASSPLPTPRQGYEQYF.

This clonotype was seen at least ten times. The chain links TRBV20-1 to TRBJ1-5; D remains unclear. The CDR3 length is 12 residues. Germline V gene lookup returns CDR1 DFQATT and CDR2 SNEGSKA (reference sequence). Trimming shortened V by 2 bases and J by 5 bases, and 7 bases separated the two germline ends. The CDR3 is CSARLPDQPQHF. As DNA, the CDR3 is TGCAGTGCTAGACTCCCCGATCAGCCCCAGCATTTT.

The chain joins TRBV11-2 to TRBJ2-5; 10 bases match TRBD2. Germline V gene sequence: CDR1 SGHAT, CDR2 FQNNGV. V was clipped by 0 bases and J by 2 bases; unmatched bases: 6. This CDR3 is 17 amino acids long. The CDR3 coding sequence is TGTGCCAGCAGCTTAGATCTTGGACTAGCGGCACAAGAGACCCAGTACTTC. This translates into CASSLDLGLAAQETQYF.

About this clonotype itself: A read error is possible here, since a much larger clone lies one base away. The chain is built from TRBV29-1 and TRBJ2-7; 9 nucleotides agree with TRBD1. This CDR3 spans 15 amino acids. Germline V CDR1 and CDR2: SQVTM, ANQGSEA. The DNA of the CDR3 is TGCGGCGCAGACGCCGGGACAGGGAGTCTAGACGAGCAGTACTTC. It codes for CGADAGTGSLDEQYF.

The J gene is TRBJ1-6, the V gene TRBV20-1; TRBD1 matches 10 bases. The germline V gene has CDR1 DFQATT and CDR2 SNEGSKA (reference sequence). V shed 6 bases, J shed 5 bases, and the junction held 4 bases outside the gene matches. The CDR3 consists of 14 residues. The CDR3 region is CSAPGTGDNSPLHF. In nucleotides, the CDR3 is TGCAGTGCACCTGGGACAGGGGATAATTCACCCCTCCACTTT.

This clonotype has at least ten counts. The V and J genes are TRBV6-5 and TRBJ2-7; 9 bases map to TRBD1. This CDR3 region has 15 residues. Germline CDR1 reads MNHEY; CDR2 reads SVGAGI. Losses at the gene ends were 5 bases for V and 1 base for J; bases not matched to a gene: 6. CDR3 coding DNA: TGTGCCAGCAGTGAAACAGGGGGCGCGTCCTACGAGCAGTACTTC. Encoded protein: CASSETGGASYEQYF.

J is TRBJ2-4 and V is TRBV5-1, with TRBD1 identical over 8 bases. Losses at the gene ends were 4 bases for V and 8 bases for J; bases not matched to a gene: 5. The germline V gene has CDR1 SGHRS and CDR2 YFSETQ. The CDR3 length is 13 residues. CDR3 bases: TGCGCCAGCAGCAAGACAGGGGAGCACATTCAGTACTTC. Protein product: CASSKTGEHIQYF.

The table lists this clonotype with many counts. The chain combines TRBV20-1 with TRBJ1-5; a possible D gene is TRBD1 (5 bases). Germline lookup yields CDR1 DFQATT and CDR2 SNEGSKA (reference sequence). With 3 bases removed from V and 6 bases from J, the gap between germline ends came to 9 bases. The CDR3 spans 12 residues. As DNA, the CDR3 is TGCAGTGCTAGGGGTGGGGGTCAGCCCCAGCATTTT. Encoded protein: CSARGGGQPQHF.

The J gene is TRBJ2-2, the V gene TRBV7-8, with TRBD2 matching over 7 bases. Per the germline V gene, CDR1 is SGHVS and CDR2 is FQNEAQ. Trimming removed 2 bases from V and 2 bases from J; junction bases left unmatched: 5. This CDR3 is 16 amino acids long. CDR3 in amino acids: CASSLREGTNTGELFF. DNA for the CDR3: TGTGCCAGCAGCTTAAGGGAGGGTACAAACACCGGGGAGCTGTTTTTT. Supplemented by reference TRBV7-8 and TRBJ2-2, the full variable domain reads GAGVSQSPRYKVAKRGQDVALRCDPISGHVSLFWYQQALGQGPEFLTYFQNEAQLDKSGLPSDRFFAERPEGSVSTLKIQRTQQEDSAVYLCASSLREGTNTGELFFGEGSRLTVL.

This clonotype was seen more than once but under ten times. This rearrangement joins TRBV19 to TRBJ2-7; D is possibly TRBD2 (6 bases). With 2 bases removed from V and 6 bases from J, the gap between germline ends came to 8 bases. This CDR3 contains 12 residues. CDR1 LNHDA and CDR2 SQIVND come from the germline V gene (reference sequence). CDR3 loop: CASSIPGGEQYF. CDR3 sequence (DNA): TGTGCCAGTAGTATACCCGGGGGCGAGCAGTACTTC.

The V and J genes are TRBV6-1 and TRBJ2-5; 11 positions agree with TRBD2. From germline, CDR1 is MNHNS and CDR2 SASEGT. V shed 2 bases and J 4 bases; nucleotides not matched to a gene: 9. The CDR3 extends over 17 amino acids. As DNA, the CDR3 is TGTGCCAGCAGTGAACCTAGCGGGGGGAGTTGGGGAGAGACCCAGTACTTC. It codes for CASSEPSGGSWGETQYF.

This clonotype appeared many times. The chain employs TRBV4-3 and TRBJ1-5, with TRBD1 matching 10 bases. In germline, CDR1 is LGHNA, CDR2 YSLEER. The CDR3 contains 17 residues. The J segment lost 2 bases and the V segment lost 7 bases, leaving 11 bases of the junction unmatched. CDR3 sequence (DNA): TGCGCCAGCACCACTGACAGGGGGCGTAAGGGCAATCAGCCCCAGCATTTT. This gives the protein CASTTDRGRKGNQPQHF.

The table lists this clonotype with many counts. The chain joins TRBV28 to TRBJ2-1; D is perhaps TRBD1 (6 bases). Between the trimmed V and J ends, which lost 7 bases and 9 bases, there was a span of 16 bases. Looked up from germline, CDR1 is MDHEN and CDR2 is SYDVKM. CDR3 length: 13 amino acids. The CDR3 sequence is CASIFQGFGEQFF. CDR3 coding DNA: TGTGCCAGCATCTTTCAGGGGTTTGGTGAGCAGTTCTTC.

The CDR3 sequence is CASRDLAGVSHEQFF. DNA of the CDR3: TGTGCCAGCAGAGACTTAGCGGGAGTCTCCCATGAGCAGTTCTTC. The rearrangement joins TRBV12-3 or TRBV12-4 to TRBJ2-1; 9 bases map to TRBD2. Trimming at V came to 6 bases and at J to 8 bases, leaving 11 bases not matched to a gene. The CDR3 sequence is 15 residues long.

This clonotype was recorded many times. The CDR3 is CASSPREGGQPQHF. CDR3 nucleotide sequence: TGTGCCAGCAGCCCCCGGGAAGGCGGTCAGCCCCAGCATTTT. This rearrangement joins TRBV6-1 to TRBJ1-5; D remains ambiguous. The CDR3 sequence is 14 residues long. The V gene lost 6 bases and the J gene lost 6 bases, with 15 bases spanning the gap. CDR1 is MNHNS, CDR2 SASEGT, per germline.

V usage is TRBV7-8 and J usage is TRBJ1-2, with D uncertain. The germline CDR1 and CDR2 sequences are SGHVS and FQNEAQ. V lost 1 base and J 4 bases, leaving 10 bases between the germline ends. The CDR3 has 14 amino acids. The CDR3, as DNA: TGTGCCAGCAGCTTAGGTGTCGGCACCTATGGCTACACCTTC. Its translation: CASSLGVGTYGYTF.

The J gene is TRBJ1-2, the V gene TRBV27; TRBD1 matches 7 bases. Losses at the gene ends were 2 bases for V and 4 bases for J; bases not matched to a gene: 4. The CDR3 is 14 amino acids. Germline loops: CDR1 MNHEY, CDR2 SMNVEV (reference sequence). The CDR3: CASSLRTGPYGYTF. The CDR3 region has the DNA TGTGCCAGCAGTTTAAGGACAGGCCCCTATGGCTACACCTTC.